These T cell receptor beta chains were read from a single sample in a study of blood T cell repertoires in COVID-19. Repertoires were generated with immunoSEQ multiplex PCR, while TCRdb's copy carries only in-frame clones and drops some. This table holds about 140,000 clones, 75% to 90% found once. Sequencing was performed on peripheral blood. Receptors were obtained from a woman between 45 and 60 years old with acute or convalescent COVID-19. The CDR3 runs from the conserved cysteine through the conserved F or W. D genes are given only for firm matches. Clone size is shown for a subset of rows, as once, few, many or a class of expanded clone.

abundance	j_gene	v_gene	d_gene	CDR3nt	CDR3aa
NA	TRBJ2-7	TRBV19	TRBD1	TGTGCCAGGGAGACAGGGGCCTACGACGAGCAGTACTTC	CARETGAYDEQYF
NA	TRBJ2-3	TRBV27	NA	TGTGCCAGCAGTCCGACGGTTTTGCGGGGTAGCACAGATACGCAGTATTTT	CASSPTVLRGSTDTQYF
NA	TRBJ1-6	TRBV7-9	NA	TGTGCCAGCAGCTTGGCGGCGGGGAGCTCCTATAATTCACCCCTCCACTTT	CASSLAAGSSYNSPLHF
NA	TRBJ1-6	TRBV12-3/TRBV12-4	NA	TGTGCCAGCAACGCAGAATATAATTCACCCCTCCACTTT	CASNAEYNSPLHF
NA	TRBJ1-5	TRBV7-8	NA	TGTGCCAGCAACCTTTACGAGGGGGGGGTTAATCAGCCCCAGCATTTT	CASNLYEGGVNQPQHF
NA	TRBJ1-6	TRBV5-1	NA	TGCGCCAGCAGCTTGGGGAGAAATACACGGCGGGCTTCACCCCTCCACTTT	CASSLGRNTRRASPLHF
NA	TRBJ2-2	TRBV9	TRBD1	TGTGCCAGCAGCGTACTACAGGGGACCGGGGAGCTGTTTTTT	CASSVLQGTGELFF
NA	TRBJ2-7	TRBV6-5	NA	TGTGCCAGCAGTTACTCTGCGGCGAGCTCCTACGAGCAGTACTTC	CASSYSAASSYEQYF
few	TRBJ2-7	TRBV5-1	NA	TGCGCCAGCAGCCCACCAGGGGTGCCCTACGAGCAGTACTTC	CASSPPGVPYEQYF
NA	TRBJ1-1	TRBV3-1/TRBV3-2	TRBD1	TGTGCCAGCAGCCAGCAGGGGGCAGGCACTGAAGCTTTCTTT	CASSQQGAGTEAFF
NA	TRBJ1-1	TRBV7-9	TRBD1	TGTGCCAGCAGCTCAGGGACAGTTGAAGCTTTCTTT	CASSSGTVEAFF
NA	TRBJ2-2	TRBV18	TRBD1	TGTGCCAGCTCAGAGGGGGCGGTCACCGGGGAGCTGTTTTTT	CASSEGAVTGELFF
few	TRBJ1-3	TRBV18	NA	TGTGCCAGCTCACCGAGAACAGGGTTTTCTATCTCTGGAAACACCATATATTTT	CASSPRTGFSISGNTIYF
NA	TRBJ2-5	TRBV5-1	NA	TGCGCCAGCAGCTCGGGAGTAGAAGAGACCCAGTACTTC	CASSSGVEETQYF
few	TRBJ1-5	TRBV7-8	TRBD1	TGTGCCAGCAGCTCGGACAGGTTACATCAGCCCCAGCATTTT	CASSSDRLHQPQHF
NA	TRBJ2-7	TRBV5-1	TRBD1	TGCGCCAGCAGATTGGGACAGTACATTAGCTACGAGCAGTACTTC	CASRLGQYISYEQYF
once	TRBJ1-1	TRBV7-2	TRBD1	TGTGCCAGCAGCTTAGGGACAGGGTCTGAAGCTTTCTTT	CASSLGTGSEAFF
NA	TRBJ2-5	TRBV5-4	TRBD2	TGTGCCAGCAGCTTGGGCGGGGGGAAAGAGACCCAGTACTTC	CASSLGGGKETQYF
NA	TRBJ2-1	TRBV11-2	TRBD2	TGTGCCAGCAGCTTAGGGCTAGCGGGAGGCTACAATGAGCAGTTCTTC	CASSLGLAGGYNEQFF
NA	TRBJ1-3	TRBV2	NA	TGTGCCAGCAGTGACAGGTTTTCAGGAAACACCATATATTTT	CASSDRFSGNTIYF
NA	TRBJ1-6	TRBV6-4	NA	TGTGCCAGCAGTGAGTCCTTCCCAGGGGATTCACCCCTCCACTTT	CASSESFPGDSPLHF
NA	TRBJ2-2	TRBV2	NA	TGTGCCAGCATCAGGGCTAGCGCCGGGGAGCTGTTTTTT	CASIRASAGELFF
NA	TRBJ2-7	TRBV27	NA	TGTGCCAGCAGTTCGAGCTCCTACGAGCAGTACTTC	CASSSSSYEQYF